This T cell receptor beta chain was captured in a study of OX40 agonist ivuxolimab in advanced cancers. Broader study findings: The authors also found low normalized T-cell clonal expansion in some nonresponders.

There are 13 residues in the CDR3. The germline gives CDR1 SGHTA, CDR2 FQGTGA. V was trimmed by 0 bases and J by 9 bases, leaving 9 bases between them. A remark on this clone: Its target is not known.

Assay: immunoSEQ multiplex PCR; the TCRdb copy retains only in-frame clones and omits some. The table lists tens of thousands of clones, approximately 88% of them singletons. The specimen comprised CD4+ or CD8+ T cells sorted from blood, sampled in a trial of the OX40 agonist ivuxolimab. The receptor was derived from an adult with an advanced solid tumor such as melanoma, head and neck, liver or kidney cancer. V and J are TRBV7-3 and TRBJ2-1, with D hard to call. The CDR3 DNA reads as TGTGCCAGCAGCTTAACGACGGGTAGTGAGCAGTTCTTC. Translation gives CASSLTTGSEQFF.